A single sample gave rise to the 32 T cell receptor beta chains below, sequenced in a study of blood T cell repertoires in COVID-19. Clones were sequenced by immunoSEQ multiplex PCR, and TCRdb holds only the in-frame ones, with some missing. This table holds roughly 200,000 clones, about four fifths found once. Specimen: PBMCs or T cells enriched from blood (not recorded which). Source of these receptors: a woman aged 45-65 years who had been exposed to COVID-19.

The J gene is TRBJ1-1, the V gene TRBV10-3, with D perhaps TRBD1 (5 bases). The CDR3 loop spans 13 amino acids. CDR1 and CDR2 (germline): ENHRY, SYGVKD. V was pared by 10 bases and J by 10 bases, with 22 bases between. CDR3 in amino acids: CATRAGALAGAFF. The CDR3 DNA follows: TGTGCCACCAGGGCGGGCGCTTTGGCGGGAGCTTTCTTT.

The genes are TRBV5-4 and TRBJ2-3; perhaps TRBD1 as D (5 bases). The V end was cut by 1 base, the J end by 4 bases, with 16 bases between. CDR1 SGHNT and CDR2 YYREEE come from the germline V gene (reference sequence). CDR3 length equals 16 residues. The DNA for the CDR3 is TGTGCCAGCAGCTTGCCAGGGCAGACACTGGCAGATACGCAGTATTTT. It encodes CASSLPGQTLADTQYF. The complete variable domain, with remaining parts taken from reference TRBV5-4 and TRBJ2-3, reads ETGVTQSPTHLIKTRGQQVTLRCSSQSGHNTVSWYQQALGQGPQFIFQYYREEENGRGNFPPRFSGLQFPNYSSELNVNALELDDSALYLCASSLPGQTLADTQYFGPGTRLTVL.

V gene TRBV28 combines with J gene TRBJ1-2, with TRBD1 matching over 7 bases. Germline V gene data show CDR1 as MDHEN and CDR2 as SYDVKM. V dropped 8 bases and J dropped 5; count of bases not matched to a gene: 11. The length of the CDR3 is 14 residues. The CDR3 sequence is CASQGLGTDYGYTF. CDR3 DNA sequence: TGTGCCAGCCAGGGTCTGGGGACAGATTATGGCTACACCTTC.

The chain is built from TRBV6-1 and TRBJ1-3; possibly TRBD1 for D (5 bases). Deletions cut 5 bases from V and 8 bases from J, with 25 bases between. Per the germline V gene, CDR1 is MNHNS and CDR2 is SASEGT. The CDR3 sequence is 17 residues long. The CDR3, as DNA: TGTGCCAGCAGTAAAGAGCCCAGAATGGCCCCGGGGGACACCATATATTTT. It codes for CASSKEPRMAPGDTIYF.

CDR3 sequence reads: CASSPAPAGGPGELFF. The CDR3 DNA reads TGTGCCAGCAGCCCCGCCCCGGCGGGGGGGCCCGGGGAGCTGTTTTTT. The chain employs TRBV5-4 and TRBJ2-2; 9 bases are a match to TRBD2. Germline CDR1 and CDR2: SGHNT and YYREEE (reference sequence). The CDR3 spans 16 residues. V shed 4 bases, J shed 6 bases, and the junction held 10 bases outside the gene matches.

The V gene is TRBV10-3, the J gene TRBJ2-7, with D tentatively TRBD1 (6 bases). The CDR3 has 14 amino acids. Germline V lookup: CDR1 ENHRY, CDR2 SYGVKD. V was trimmed by 5 bases and J by 3 bases, leaving 14 bases between them. CDR3 amino acids: CAISTRDIYYEQYF. CDR3 sequence (DNA): TGTGCCATCAGTACCCGGGACATATACTACGAGCAGTACTTC.

The J gene is TRBJ1-3, the V gene TRBV7-8; D ambiguous. The germline CDR1 and CDR2 sequences are SGHVS and FQNEAQ. The CDR3 has 15 residues. The V and J ends lost 3 bases and 0 bases respectively, with 9 bases between them. The CDR3 is CASSFGLTSGNTIYF. For the CDR3, the DNA is TGTGCCAGCAGCTTCGGACTTACCTCTGGAAACACCATATATTTT.

The CDR3 nucleotides are TGTGCCTGGAGTGTACGGGGACAGGGGTACTATGGCTACACCTTC. Translating it yields CAWSVRGQGYYGYTF. The J gene is TRBJ1-2, the V gene TRBV30; TRBD1 agrees at 10 bases. The CDR3 consists of 15 residues. V lost 0 bases and J lost 3; bases outside the gene matches: 4. Germline CDR1 GTSNPN, CDR2 SVGIG (reference sequence).

This clone was recorded a few times. The germline gene is not matched at one end of the junction; a read error may be the cause. The genes are TRBV7-9 and TRBJ2-7; weak D call: TRBD1 (7 bases). Germline V lookup: CDR1 SEHNR, CDR2 FQNEAQ (reference sequence). CDR3 size: 12 residues. CDR3 sequence (DNA): TGTGCCAGCAGCTTAGAGGGGGCGGGGAAGAACTTC. It is translated as CASSLEGAGKNF. Variable domain in full (rest from reference TRBV7-9 and TRBJ2-7): DTGVSQNPRHKITKRGQNVTFRCDPISEHNRLYWYRQTLGQGPEFLTYFQNEAQLEKSRLLSDRFSAERPKGSFSTLEIQRTEQGDSAMYLCASSLEGAGKNFGPGTRLTVT.

The chain links TRBV3-1 (or the pseudogene TRBV3-2) to TRBJ1-4; tentative D call: TRBD1 (5 bases). The CDR3 length is 16 residues. Germline V lookup: CDR1 LGHDT, CDR2 YNNKEL (reference sequence). V gave up 1 base and J gave up 3 bases, with 12 bases separating them. The CDR3 DNA sequence: TGTGCCAGCAGCCAAGCACATACAGGCGCTAATGAAAAACTGTTTTTT. Protein: CASSQAHTGANEKLFF.

Comment on this clone: The junction and the germline gene differ at one end; a read error may be behind it. The chain uses TRBV4-1 and TRBJ1-6, with TRBD1 as a possible D gene (5 bases). CDR1 and CDR2 (germline): MGHRA, YSYEKL. The CDR3 is 14 residues long. In DNA form, the CDR3 reads TGCGCCAGCAGCCCTGCGGGACGGAATTCGCCCCTCCACTTT. Translation: CASSPAGRNSPLHF.

The V gene is TRBV30, the J gene TRBJ1-2; TRBD1 matches 7 bases. From germline, CDR1 is GTSNPN and CDR2 SVGIG (reference sequence). The CDR3 has 14 amino acids. Unmatched junction bases numbered 6, after V lost 0 bases and J lost 5 bases. CDR3 loop: CAWSVGGGRYGYTF. Here the CDR3 DNA reads TGTGCCTGGAGTGTTGGAGGGGGCAGATATGGCTACACCTTC.

CDR3 in DNA: TGCGCCAGCAGGGACCCGGCTAAGGGGGAAAAACTGTTTTTT. Translating it yields CASRDPAKGEKLFF. The chain recombines TRBV10-2 with TRBJ1-4; a weak D match, TRBD1 (5 bases). CDR3 length: 14 residues. Germline lookup yields CDR1 WSHSY and CDR2 SAAADI. The V and J ends lost 6 bases and 8 bases respectively, with 16 bases between them.

The chain carries TRBV6-4 and TRBJ1-6; D not certain. Germline CDR1 reads MRHNA; CDR2 reads SNTAGT. CDR3 size: 13 residues. Trimming removed 6 bases from V and 8 bases from J, with 11 bases in between. The CDR3 spells CASSSTVYSPLHF. The CDR3, as DNA: TGTGCCAGCAGCTCTACCGTATATTCACCCCTCCACTTT.

The CDR3 bases are TGTGCCAGCAGCCCCATGACTGGACGAGGGGAGACCCAGTACTTC. This encodes CASSPMTGRGETQYF. J is TRBJ2-5 and V is TRBV28; tentatively, D is TRBD2 (5 bases). The CDR3 spans 15 residues. V lost 6 bases and J 5 bases, leaving 19 bases between the germline ends. The V gene's germline CDR1 is MDHEN and CDR2 SYDVKM.

The V call is TRBV12-3 or TRBV12-4, the J call TRBJ1-3, with D unclear. Trimming took off 4 bases at V and 7 bases at J, with 8 bases between the two ends. This CDR3 is built from 12 residues. The CDR3, as DNA: TGTGCCAGCAGTTCCAGGCTGAACACCATATATTTT. Translated: CASSSRLNTIYF.

As concerns this clone: This sample also contains other DNA sequences that code for the same CDR3. V is TRBV5-1 and J is TRBJ2-5, with TRBD2 matching 7 bases. The CDR3 has 14 amino acids. Unmatched junction bases numbered 2, after V lost 0 bases and J lost 3 bases. Germline loops: CDR1 SGHRS, CDR2 YFSETQ. CDR3 coding DNA: TGCGCCAGCAGCTTGGTGGCGGGGGAAGAGACCCAGTACTTC. As protein: CASSLVAGEETQYF.

This clone was seen a single time. V is TRBV5-5 and J is TRBJ1-1; tentative D call: TRBD1 (5 bases). V was shortened by 2 bases and J by 3 bases, with 20 bases between the two germline ends. CDR1 SGHKS and CDR2 YYEKEE come from the germline V gene (reference sequence). This CDR3 comprises 17 residues. Here the CDR3 reads CASSFASPPRVDTEAFF. Written as DNA, the CDR3 is TGTGCCAGCAGCTTTGCCTCACCCCCCAGGGTGGACACTGAAGCTTTCTTT. Combining the CDR3 with reference TRBV5-5 and TRBJ1-1 gives the whole variable domain DAGVTQSPTHLIKTRGQQVTLRCSPISGHKSVSWYQQVLGQGPQFIFQYYEKEERGRGNFPDRFSARQFPNYSSELNVNALLLGDSALYLCASSFASPPRVDTEAFFGQGTRLTVV.

The chain links TRBV3-1 (or the pseudogene TRBV3-2) to TRBJ2-1; the match to TRBD2 covers 8 bases. This CDR3 has 15 residues. The V and J ends lost 0 bases and 10 bases, in that order; junction bases with no gene match: 8. Germline CDR1 LGHDT, CDR2 YNNKEL (reference sequence). CDR3 amino acids: CASSQDRGGRGEQFF. The CDR3 nucleotides read TGTGCCAGCAGCCAAGACCGCGGGGGGCGAGGGGAGCAGTTCTTC.

The table lists this clone with a few counts. This chain links TRBV27 with TRBJ2-2; tentatively, D is TRBD1 (5 bases). This CDR3 is built from 15 residues. The V end was cut by 3 bases, the J end by 6 bases, with 14 bases between. The V gene's germline CDR1 is MNHEY and CDR2 SMNVEV (reference sequence). CDR3 DNA: TGTGCCAGCAGTTTTTATCTTCAGGGTCCCGGGGAGCTGTTTTTT. Protein product: CASSFYLQGPGELFF.

The chain links TRBV18 to TRBJ2-7, with 8 positions matching TRBD1. Trimming at V came to 5 bases and at J to 4 bases, leaving 7 bases not matched to a gene. The CDR3 runs to 14 residues. Germline CDR1 reads KGHSH; CDR2 reads LQKENI. CDR3: CASSSAGGRYEQYF. Here the CDR3 DNA reads TGTGCCAGCTCATCGGCAGGGGGCAGGTACGAGCAGTACTTC.

The gene calls are TRBV12-3 or TRBV12-4 and TRBJ1-1; no definite D call. Trimming stripped 7 bases from V and 4 bases from J, with 13 bases between. This CDR3 has 13 amino acids. DNA of the CDR3: TGTGCCAGCACCCCAAAGCTTCGCACTGAAGCTTTCTTT. Its translation is CASTPKLRTEAFF.

The table lists this clone with a few counts. V and J are TRBV3-1 (or the pseudogene TRBV3-2) and TRBJ1-2; TRBD1 aligns across 10 bases. The ends lost 4 bases at V and 4 bases at J; junction bases unmatched: 6. The germline CDR1 and CDR2 sequences are LGHDT and YNNKEL (reference sequence). The CDR3 has 15 amino acids. CDR3 in DNA: TGTGCCAGCAGCCCCCAGACAGGGGGCCTCTATGGCTACACCTTC. Protein sequence: CASSPQTGGLYGYTF.

This clone was counted a few times. This chain joins TRBV11-2 and TRBJ2-5; 16 bases line up with TRBD2. This CDR3 is 16 amino acids long. The V and J ends lost 6 bases and 3 bases, in that order; junction bases with no gene match: 4. Germline CDR1 SGHAT, CDR2 FQNNGV. The CDR3 region is CASRPGTSGGEETQYF. CDR3 in DNA: TGTGCCAGCAGGCCCGGGACTAGCGGGGGGGAAGAGACCCAGTACTTC.

This chain connects TRBV7-9 to TRBJ1-2, with 7 bases lining up with TRBD1. V gave up 5 bases and J gave up 0 bases; unmatched junction bases: 12. The CDR3 is made up of 17 amino acids. CDR1 is SEHNR, CDR2 FQNEAQ, per germline (reference sequence). CDR3 bases: TGTGCCAGCAGCGTATACAGGGGCTCGGTAACTAACTATGGCTACACCTTC. Its protein product is CASSVYRGSVTNYGYTF.

The chain joins TRBV5-1 to TRBJ1-4; the D is unclear. CDR1 and CDR2 from the germline V gene are SGHRS and YFSETQ. The CDR3 is made up of 14 amino acids. Trimming shortened V by 2 bases and J by 10 bases, and 15 bases separated the two germline ends. CDR3 nucleotide sequence: TGCGCCAGCAGCTTAACCGGGCCCGCGGGAAAACTGTTTTTT. It yields the protein CASSLTGPAGKLFF. The whole variable domain, remainder taken from reference TRBV5-1 and TRBJ1-4, is KAGVTQTPRYLIKTRGQQVTLSCSPISGHRSVSWYQQTPGQGLQFLFEYFSETQRNKGNFPGRFSGRQFSNSRSEMNVSTLELGDSALYLCASSLTGPAGKLFFGSGTQLSVL.

This clone was recorded only once. At one boundary the junction diverges from the germline segment, which might be a read error. V usage is TRBV27 and J usage is TRBJ1-2; 8 bases map to TRBD1. CDR1 MNHEY and CDR2 SMNVEV come from the germline V gene (reference sequence). CDR3 length: 13 amino acids. CDR3 DNA: TGTGCCAGCAGTCGAGCTCGGGGACAGGCTAAATCCTTC. Its protein is CASSRARGQAKSF.

The genes are TRBV5-1 and TRBJ2-3; D may be TRBD2 (6 bases). CDR3 size: 16 residues. CDR1 and CDR2 from the germline V gene are SGHRS and YFSETQ. Trimming cost V 6 bases and J 0 bases, with 17 bases left between them. This chain's CDR3 is CASKRVAASSTDTQYF. The DNA of the CDR3 is TGCGCCAGCAAACGGGTAGCGGCATCTAGCACAGATACGCAGTATTTT.

The chain couples TRBV7-2 to TRBJ2-3; 7 nucleotides match TRBD2. The CDR3 is made up of 15 amino acids. The V gene end was trimmed by 2 bases and the J gene end by 4 bases; junction bases not matched to a gene: 6. CDR1 and CDR2 from the germline V gene are SGHTA and FQGNSA. The CDR3 DNA sequence: TGTGCCAGCAGCTTAAGGGACTACCCCCCAGATACGCAGTATTTT. It yields the protein CASSLRDYPPDTQYF.

The rearrangement joins TRBV21-1 to TRBJ2-7; no check of the table's D call, TRBD1, against the DNA was made. TRBV21-1 is shown as a pseudogene. This CDR3 has 15 residues. CDR3 sequence reads: CASSKKATGFDEQYF. The CDR3 DNA is TGTGCCAGCAGCAAAAAGGCGACAGGGTTCGACGAGCAGTACTTC.

This clone has just a few counts. The CDR3 DNA is TGTGCCAGCAGGGAGCGCACGATGAACACTGAAGCTTTCTTT. Its translation: CASRERTMNTEAFF. The chain links TRBV28 to TRBJ1-1; D gene unclear. V lost 6 bases, J lost 0 bases, and 11 bases lay in between. Per germline, CDR1 MDHEN and CDR2 SYDVKM. There are 14 residues in the CDR3. The full variable domain, completed using reference TRBV28 and TRBJ1-1, is DVKVTQSSRYLVKRTGEKVFLECVQDMDHENMFWYRQDPGLGLRLIYFSYDVKMKEKGDIPEGYSVSREKKERFSLILESASTNQTSMYLCASRERTMNTEAFFGQGTRLTVV.

This chain links TRBV10-1 with TRBJ2-5, with 9 positions matching TRBD1. J was trimmed by 4 bases and V by 6 bases; bases with no gene match: 6. CDR3 length: 14 residues. Germline V gives CDR1 WNHNN, CDR2 SYGVQD (reference sequence). This CDR3 is CASSPGQGRETQYF. DNA for the CDR3: TGCGCCAGCAGCCCCGGACAGGGGCGAGAGACCCAGTACTTC.